This TCR beta chain was recorded in a study of cytomegalovirus exposure and HLA in healthy donors. This clone was detected only once. The antigen is unknown. Findings and limits, study-wide: In a later analysis, TCR beta V- and J-gene trimming was associated with a missense DCLRE1C variant. There were some V segments, including TRBV6-2 and TRBV6-3, excluded as indistinguishable. In a later analysis, CMV-associated beta chains were mostly HLA-associated, it appeared. An analysis was carried out at a later point. It showed that HLA-associated TCR beta chains were more clonally expanded than equally common non-associated chains.

Primers for the PCR totalled 60 Vbeta and 13 Jbeta. Using immunoSEQ multiplex PCR, the repertoire was profiled, and TCRdb retains in-frame clones only, with some absent. Of around 200,000 clones in the sample, around 76% are singletons; the top ten hold less than 2%. V dropped 7 bases and J dropped 5; count of bases not matched to a gene: 6. The length of the CDR3 is 15 residues. The germline V gene encodes CDR1 SGHRS and CDR2 YFSETQ. The sequence was obtained from a man aged 25 to 40 in good health and CMV-seronegative. Sequenced material: PBMCs. The V and J genes are TRBV5-1 and TRBJ2-5; 15 bases fit TRBD2. CDR3 sequence reads: CASSSGTSGRETQYF. CDR3 coding DNA: TGCGCCAGCTCCTCCGGGACTAGCGGGAGGGAGACCCAGTACTTC.